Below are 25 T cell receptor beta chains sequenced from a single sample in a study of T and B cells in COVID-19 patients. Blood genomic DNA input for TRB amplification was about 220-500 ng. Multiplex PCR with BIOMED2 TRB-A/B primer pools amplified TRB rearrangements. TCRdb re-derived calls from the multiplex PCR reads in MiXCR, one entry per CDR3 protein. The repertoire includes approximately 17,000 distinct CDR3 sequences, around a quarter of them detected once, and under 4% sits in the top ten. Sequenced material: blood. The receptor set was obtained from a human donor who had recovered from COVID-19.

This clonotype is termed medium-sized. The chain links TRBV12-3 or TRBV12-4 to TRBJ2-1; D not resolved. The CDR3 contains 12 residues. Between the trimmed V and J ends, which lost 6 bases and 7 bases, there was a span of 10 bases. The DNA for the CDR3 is TGTGCCAGCAGGGTAAGGGCTAATGAGCAGTTCTTC. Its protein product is CASRVRANEQFF.

CDR3 bases: TGTGCCAGCACCCGGGGAGGCCCCAATCAGCCCCAGCATTTT. This encodes CASTRGGPNQPQHF. This rearrangement joins TRBV12-3 or TRBV12-4 to TRBJ1-5; D call uncertain. CDR3 size: 14 residues. Deletions cut 7 bases from V and 3 bases from J, with 13 bases between.

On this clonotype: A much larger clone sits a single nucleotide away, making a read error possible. This chain's CDR3 is CASSYRTATSGGGTDTQYF. DNA for the CDR3: TGTGCCAGCAGTTACAGGACAGCGACTAGCGGGGGGGGCACAGATACGCAGTATTTT. The V gene is TRBV6-1, the J gene TRBJ2-3, with 14 bases lining up with TRBD2. This CDR3 comprises 19 residues. Germline V gives CDR1 MNHNS, CDR2 SASEGT. The J segment lost 1 base and the V segment lost 5 bases, leaving 11 bases of the junction unmatched.

This CDR3 is CASSEVQAGTVNTEAFF. Written as DNA, the CDR3 is TGTGCCAGCTCAGAGGTTCAAGCGGGGACAGTGAACACTGAAGCTTTCTTT. The chain employs TRBV18 and TRBJ1-1; 7 bases fit TRBD1. The CDR3 runs 17 residues. Germline CDR1 KGHSH, CDR2 LQKENI. J gave up 0 bases and V 5 bases, and 12 bases lay outside the gene matches.

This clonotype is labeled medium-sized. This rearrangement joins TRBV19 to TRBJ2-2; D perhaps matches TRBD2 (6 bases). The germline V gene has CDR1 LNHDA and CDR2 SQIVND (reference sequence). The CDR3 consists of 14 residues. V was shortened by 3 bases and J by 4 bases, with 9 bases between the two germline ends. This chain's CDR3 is CASSIRGITGELFF. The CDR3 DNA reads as TGTGCCAGTAGTATCCGGGGGATCACCGGGGAGCTGTTTTTT.

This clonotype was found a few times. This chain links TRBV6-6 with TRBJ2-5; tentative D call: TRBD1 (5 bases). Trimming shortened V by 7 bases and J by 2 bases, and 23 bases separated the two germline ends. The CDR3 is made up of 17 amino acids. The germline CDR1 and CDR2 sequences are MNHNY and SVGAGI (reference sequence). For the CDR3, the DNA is TGTGCCAGCACCCCTCTTGAAGGGGCAAGACCGCAAGAGACCCAGTACTTC. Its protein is CASTPLEGARPQETQYF.

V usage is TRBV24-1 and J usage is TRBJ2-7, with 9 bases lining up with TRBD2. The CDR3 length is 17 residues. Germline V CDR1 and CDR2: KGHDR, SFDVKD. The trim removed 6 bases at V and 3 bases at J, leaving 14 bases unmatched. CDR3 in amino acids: CATSPPGGRGWFYEQYF. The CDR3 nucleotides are TGTGCCACCAGTCCGCCCGGCGGGAGGGGTTGGTTCTACGAGCAGTACTTC.

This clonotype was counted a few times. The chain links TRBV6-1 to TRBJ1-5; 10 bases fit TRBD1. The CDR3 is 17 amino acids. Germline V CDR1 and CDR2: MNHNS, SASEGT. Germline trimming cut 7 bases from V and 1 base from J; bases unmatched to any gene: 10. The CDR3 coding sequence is TGTGCCAGCATCCTTATACCGGGACAGGGGAGCAATCAGCCCCAGCATTTT. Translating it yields CASILIPGQGSNQPQHF.

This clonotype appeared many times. This CDR3 is CASSYSIDSNQPQHF. In nucleotides, the CDR3 is TGTGCCAGCAGTTACTCTATCGATAGCAATCAGCCCCAGCATTTT. The chain links TRBV6-5 to TRBJ1-5; D is ambiguous. The CDR3 is 15 residues long. The V gene lost 0 bases and the J gene lost 0 bases, with 6 bases spanning the gap. Germline V CDR1 and CDR2: MNHEY, SVGAGI.

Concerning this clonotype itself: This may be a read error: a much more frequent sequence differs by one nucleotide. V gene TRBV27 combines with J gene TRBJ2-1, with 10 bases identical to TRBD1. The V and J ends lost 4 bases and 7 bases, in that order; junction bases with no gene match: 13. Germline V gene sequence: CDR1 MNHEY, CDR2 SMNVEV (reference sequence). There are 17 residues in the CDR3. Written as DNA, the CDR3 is TGTGCCAGCAGTTCCTCGCTGACAGGGGGCGCGCGGAATGAGCAGTTCTTC. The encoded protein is CASSSSLTGGARNEQFF.

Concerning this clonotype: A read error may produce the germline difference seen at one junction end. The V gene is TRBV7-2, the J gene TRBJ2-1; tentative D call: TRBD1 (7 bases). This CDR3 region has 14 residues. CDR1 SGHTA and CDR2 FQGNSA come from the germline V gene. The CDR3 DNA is TGTGCCAGCAGGGCGGGACAGACCTATAATGAGCAGTTCTTC. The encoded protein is CASRAGQTYNEQFF.

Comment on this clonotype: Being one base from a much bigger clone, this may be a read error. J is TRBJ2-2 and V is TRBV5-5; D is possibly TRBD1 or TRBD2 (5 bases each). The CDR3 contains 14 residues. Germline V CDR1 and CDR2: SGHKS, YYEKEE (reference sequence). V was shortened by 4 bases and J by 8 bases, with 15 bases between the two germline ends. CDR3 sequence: CASSPERGRGELFF. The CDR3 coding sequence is TGTGCCAGCAGCCCGGAGAGGGGCAGGGGGGAGCTGTTTTTT.

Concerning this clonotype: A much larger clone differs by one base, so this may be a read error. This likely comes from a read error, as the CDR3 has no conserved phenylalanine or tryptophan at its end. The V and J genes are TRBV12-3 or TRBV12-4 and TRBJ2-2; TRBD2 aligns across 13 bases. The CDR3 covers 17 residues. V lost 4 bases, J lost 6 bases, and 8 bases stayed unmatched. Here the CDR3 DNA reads TGTGCCAGCAGTTACTGGACTAGCGGGAGCCTCCCCGGGGAGCTGTTTTCT. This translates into CASSYWTSGSLPGELFS.

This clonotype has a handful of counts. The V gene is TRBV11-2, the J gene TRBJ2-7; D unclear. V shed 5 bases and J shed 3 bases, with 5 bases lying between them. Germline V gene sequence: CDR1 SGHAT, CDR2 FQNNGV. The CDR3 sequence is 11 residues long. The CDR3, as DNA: TGTGCCAGCAGCGCGTACTACGAGCAGTACTTC. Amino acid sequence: CASSAYYEQYF.

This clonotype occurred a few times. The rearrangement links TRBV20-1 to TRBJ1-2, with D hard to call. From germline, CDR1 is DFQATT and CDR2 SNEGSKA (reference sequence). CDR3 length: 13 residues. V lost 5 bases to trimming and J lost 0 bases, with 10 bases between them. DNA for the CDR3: TGCAGTGCTGGGGAGGGATCTAACTATGGCTACACCTTC. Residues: CSAGEGSNYGYTF.

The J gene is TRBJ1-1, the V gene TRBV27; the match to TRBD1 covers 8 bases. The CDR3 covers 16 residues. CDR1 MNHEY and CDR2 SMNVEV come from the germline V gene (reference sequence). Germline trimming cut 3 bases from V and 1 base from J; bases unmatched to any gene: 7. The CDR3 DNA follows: TGTGCCAGCAGTTTTGGGCAGGGGGCTCCGAACACTGAAGCTTTCTTT. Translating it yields CASSFGQGAPNTEAFF.

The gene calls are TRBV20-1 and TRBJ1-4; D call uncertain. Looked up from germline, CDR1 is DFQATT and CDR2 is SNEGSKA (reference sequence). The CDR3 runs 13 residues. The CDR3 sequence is CTAKKGFNEKLFF. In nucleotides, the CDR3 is TGCACCGCTAAGAAGGGTTTTAATGAAAAACTGTTTTTT.

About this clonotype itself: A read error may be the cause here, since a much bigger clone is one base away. CDR3 sequence reads: CASSIGSTPYGYTF. The CDR3 coding sequence is TGTGCCAGTAGTATCGGGTCAACGCCCTATGGCTACACCTTC. The gene calls are TRBV19 and TRBJ1-2; no clear D gene. The CDR3 contains 14 residues. Germline-derived CDR1 and CDR2 are LNHDA and SQIVND (reference sequence). Trimming stripped 3 bases from V and 4 bases from J, with 12 bases between.

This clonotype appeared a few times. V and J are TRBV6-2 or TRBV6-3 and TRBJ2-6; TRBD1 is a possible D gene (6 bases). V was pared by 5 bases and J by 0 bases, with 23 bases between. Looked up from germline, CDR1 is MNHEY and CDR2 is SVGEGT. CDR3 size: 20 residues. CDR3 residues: CASSETRGFSPFSGANVLTF. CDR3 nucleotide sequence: TGTGCCAGCAGTGAGACGAGGGGGTTTAGTCCCTTCTCTGGGGCCAACGTCCTGACTTTC.

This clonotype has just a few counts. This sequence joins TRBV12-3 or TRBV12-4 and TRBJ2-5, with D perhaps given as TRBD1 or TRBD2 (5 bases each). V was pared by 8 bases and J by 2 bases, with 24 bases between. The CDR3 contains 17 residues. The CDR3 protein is CASGNFDIGWGQETQYF. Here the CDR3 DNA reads TGTGCCAGCGGGAACTTCGACATCGGTTGGGGGCAAGAGACCCAGTACTTC.

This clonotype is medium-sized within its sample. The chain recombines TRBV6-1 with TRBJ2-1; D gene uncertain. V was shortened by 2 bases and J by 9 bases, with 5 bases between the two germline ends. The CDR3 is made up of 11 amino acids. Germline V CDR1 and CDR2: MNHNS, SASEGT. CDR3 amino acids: CASSEMGEQFF. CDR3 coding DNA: TGTGCCAGCAGTGAAATGGGTGAGCAGTTCTTC.

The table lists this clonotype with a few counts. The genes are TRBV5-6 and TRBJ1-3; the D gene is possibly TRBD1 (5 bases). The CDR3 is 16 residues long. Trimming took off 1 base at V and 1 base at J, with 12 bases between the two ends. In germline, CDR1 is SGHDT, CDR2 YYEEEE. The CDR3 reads CASSLIRVRSGNTIYF. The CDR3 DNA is TGTGCCAGCAGCTTGATCAGGGTTCGGTCTGGAAACACCATATATTTT.

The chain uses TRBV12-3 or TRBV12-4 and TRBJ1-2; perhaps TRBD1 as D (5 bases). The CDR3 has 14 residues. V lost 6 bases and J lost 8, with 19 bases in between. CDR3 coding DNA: TGTGCCAGCAGCCCACCCGCTCGGGCAGGGGGCTACACCTTC. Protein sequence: CASSPPARAGGYTF.

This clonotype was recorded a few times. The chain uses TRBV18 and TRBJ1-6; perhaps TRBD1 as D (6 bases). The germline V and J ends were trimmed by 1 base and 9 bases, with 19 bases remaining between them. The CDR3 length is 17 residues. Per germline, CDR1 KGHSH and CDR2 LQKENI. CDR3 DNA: TGTGCCAGCTCACCACGGGGGGCAGATGGCAAGGGTTCACCCCTCCACTTT. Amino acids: CASSPRGADGKGSPLHF.

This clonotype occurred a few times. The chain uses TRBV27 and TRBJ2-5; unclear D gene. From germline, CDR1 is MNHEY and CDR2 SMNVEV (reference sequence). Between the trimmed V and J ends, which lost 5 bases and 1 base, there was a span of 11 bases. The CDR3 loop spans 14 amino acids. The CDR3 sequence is CASSRFLPQETQYF. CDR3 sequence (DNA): TGTGCCAGCAGTCGGTTTCTTCCCCAAGAGACCCAGTACTTC.